The 27 T cell receptor beta chains in this list originate from one sample, sequenced in a study of shared T cell receptors in the human thymus. Generated by immunoSEQ multiplex PCR, the TCRdb table keeps only in-frame clones and is missing some. Among about 660,000 clones listed, more than 75% were seen once. The sample was also reused in another study, on human thymus T cells.

Material: thymocytes. The receptors come from a boy under two years old with a congenital heart defect.

The chain couples TRBV5-1 to TRBJ2-2; no clear D. The CDR3 is 13 amino acids. The germline V and J ends were trimmed by 5 bases and 5 bases, with 10 bases remaining between them. CDR1 and CDR2 from the germline V gene are SGHRS and YFSETQ. The CDR3 loop reads CASRRVPTGELFF. DNA for the CDR3: TGCGCCAGCAGACGCGTCCCGACCGGGGAGCTGTTTTTT.

The V gene is TRBV19, the J gene TRBJ1-4; the match to TRBD1 covers 7 bases. Germline V gene lookup returns CDR1 LNHDA and CDR2 SQIVND (reference sequence). CDR3 length: 13 residues. The J segment lost 8 bases and the V segment lost 4 bases, leaving 4 bases of the junction unmatched. The CDR3, as DNA: TGTGCCAGTAGTACCGACAGGGACGAAAAACTGTTTTTT. It specifies CASSTDRDEKLFF.

The V gene is TRBV6-1, the J gene TRBJ2-1, with TRBD2 identical over 7 bases. The CDR3 is made up of 12 amino acids. V shed 3 bases, J shed 9 bases, and the junction held 2 bases outside the gene matches. Germline assignment: CDR1 MNHNS and CDR2 SASEGT. CDR3 in DNA: TGTGCCAGCAGTGATGCTAGCGGTGAGCAGTTCTTC. It codes for CASSDASGEQFF.

In its sample, this clone was seen once. This chain uses TRBV28 with TRBJ2-7; TRBD2 aligns across 7 bases. The junction had 6 bases not matched to a gene; V was cut back by 4 bases and J by 9 bases. Germline CDR1 reads MDHEN; CDR2 reads SYDVKM. The CDR3 covers 12 residues. The CDR3 sequence is CASSSEGGVQYF. As DNA, the CDR3 is TGTGCCAGCAGTTCAGAGGGAGGGGTGCAGTACTTC.

V gene TRBV11-3 combines with J gene TRBJ2-1, with TRBD2 matching 7 bases. Trimming at V came to 6 bases and at J to 0 bases, leaving 8 bases not matched to a gene. Per germline, CDR1 SGHNT and CDR2 YENEEA. This CDR3 comprises 16 residues. The CDR3 protein is CASSPTQRDSYNEQFF. CDR3 nucleotide sequence: TGTGCCAGCAGTCCAACCCAGCGGGACTCCTACAATGAGCAGTTCTTC.

This rearrangement joins TRBV11-3 to TRBJ1-2; 8 nucleotides align to TRBD1. CDR1 and CDR2 from the germline V gene are SGHNT and YENEEA. This CDR3 contains 16 residues. The V and J ends lost 4 bases and 5 bases, in that order; junction bases with no gene match: 12. In DNA, the CDR3 is TGTGCCAGCAGCTCCCAACCCGGACAGGGCTTTTATGGCTACACCTTC. It encodes CASSSQPGQGFYGYTF.

The chain carries TRBV13 and TRBJ2-3; 11 nucleotides align to TRBD2. CDR1 and CDR2 from the germline V gene are PRHDT and FYEKMQ (reference sequence). CDR3 length equals 16 residues. The V gene end was trimmed by 2 bases and the J gene end by 4 bases; junction bases not matched to a gene: 5. CDR3 sequence reads: CASSLRVSGRADTQYF. Written as DNA, the CDR3 is TGTGCCAGCAGCTTACGAGTTAGCGGGAGGGCAGATACGCAGTATTTT.

V gene TRBV6-5 combines with J gene TRBJ1-5, with 7 bases that match TRBD1. Germline assignment: CDR1 MNHEY and CDR2 SVGAGI. With 6 bases clipped from V and 3 bases from J, the junction kept 8 bases outside the gene matches. The CDR3 spans 15 residues. DNA of the CDR3: TGTGCCAGCAGGCGGCAGGGGGGCCCCAATCAGCCCCAGCATTTT. Its translation is CASRRQGGPNQPQHF.

This chain uses TRBV5-1 with TRBJ2-1, with 11 bases matching TRBD2. The V segment lost 0 bases and the J segment 15 bases; nucleotides outside the gene matches: 8. The V gene's germline CDR1 is SGHRS and CDR2 YFSETQ. The CDR3 length is 14 residues. Here the CDR3 reads CASSLGTSGRGTFF. Here the CDR3 DNA reads TGCGCCAGCAGCTTGGGGACTAGCGGGCGAGGGACGTTCTTC. Complete variable domain (other parts from reference TRBV5-1 and TRBJ2-1): KAGVTQTPRYLIKTRGQQVTLSCSPISGHRSVSWYQQTPGQGLQFLFEYFSETQRNKGNFPGRFSGRQFSNSRSEMNVSTLELGDSALYLCASSLGTSGRGTFFGPGTRLTVL.

CDR3 protein: CASSPGTSGGPPTDTQYF. The CDR3 bases are TGTGCCAGCAGCCCTGGGACTAGCGGAGGTCCCCCCACAGATACGCAGTATTTT. The chain couples TRBV12-1 to TRBJ2-3; the table's D call TRBD2 went unverified against the DNA. TRBV12-1 is described as a pseudogene. This CDR3 spans 18 amino acids.

The table lists this clone with a few counts. V usage is TRBV5-5 and J usage is TRBJ2-5; no clear D. This CDR3 comprises 12 residues. Germline V gives CDR1 SGHKS, CDR2 YYEKEE (reference sequence). Trimming shortened V by 0 bases and J by 10 bases, and 10 bases separated the two germline ends. The CDR3 loop reads CASSLGRRVQYF. In nucleotides, the CDR3 is TGTGCCAGCAGCTTGGGCAGGCGAGTCCAGTACTTC.

J is TRBJ2-7 and V is TRBV29-1, with 7 bases fitting TRBD2. The V gene's germline CDR1 is SQVTM and CDR2 ANQGSEA. The CDR3 length is 15 residues. V dropped 2 bases and J dropped 1; count of bases not matched to a gene: 8. Here the CDR3 reads CSVESVAGASYEQYF. The CDR3 nucleotides read TGCAGCGTTGAATCAGTAGCGGGCGCTTCCTACGAGCAGTACTTC.

The chain has TRBV27 and TRBJ2-1, with TRBD2 matching over 14 bases. This CDR3 has 16 amino acids. Germline lookup yields CDR1 MNHEY and CDR2 SMNVEV (reference sequence). J lost 4 bases, V lost 7 bases, and 6 bases had no gene match. This chain's CDR3 is CASTRLAGGGYNEQFF. The CDR3 coding sequence is TGTGCCAGCACCCGACTAGCGGGAGGGGGGTACAATGAGCAGTTCTTC.

The chain combines TRBV30 with TRBJ2-5; 11 bases fit TRBD2. V gave up 2 bases and J gave up 0 bases; unmatched junction bases: 8. CDR3 length: 17 amino acids. Germline V gene data show CDR1 as GTSNPN and CDR2 as SVGIG (reference sequence). Here the CDR3 reads CAWSTRRLAGYQETQYF. The CDR3 DNA reads TGTGCCTGGAGTACTCGAAGACTAGCGGGGTACCAAGAGACCCAGTACTTC. Full variable domain (outside the CDR3, taken from reference TRBV30 and TRBJ2-5): SQTIHQWPATLVQPVGSPLSLECTVEGTSNPNLYWYRQAAGRGLQLLFYSVGIGQISSEVPQNLSASRPQDRQFILSSKKLLLSDSGFYLCAWSTRRLAGYQETQYFGPGTRLLVL.

This clone was recorded once. The chain carries TRBV11-2 and TRBJ2-7, with unresolved D. Germline-derived CDR1 and CDR2 are SGHAT and FQNNGV. V lost 5 bases, J lost 1 base, and 12 bases lay in between. This CDR3 has 14 residues. CDR3 sequence: CASSTASESYEQYF. The CDR3 nucleotides read TGTGCCAGCAGCACCGCTAGTGAATCCTACGAGCAGTACTTC.

The V and J genes are TRBV9 and TRBJ2-1, with TRBD2 matching 8 bases. Germline V gives CDR1 SGDLS, CDR2 YYNGEE. The CDR3 totals 15 residues. After removal of 4 bases from V and 12 bases from J, the junction contained 15 bases not matched to a gene. The DNA of the CDR3 is TGTGCCAGCAGCCCCCGGTCTAGCGGGCCAGAAGGGCAGTTCTTC. Translated: CASSPRSSGPEGQFF.

The chain employs TRBV7-2 and TRBJ2-5, with 9 bases fitting TRBD2. The V gene end was trimmed by 1 base and the J gene end by 5 bases; junction bases not matched to a gene: 11. CDR1 SGHTA and CDR2 FQGNSA come from the germline V gene. The length of the CDR3 is 17 residues. CDR3 bases: TGTGCCAGCAGCTTAGGTCGCGGGAGGGCCCCGCACGAGACCCAGTACTTC. Translation gives CASSLGRGRAPHETQYF.

V and J are TRBV14 and TRBJ1-4; weak D call: TRBD1 (5 bases). The CDR3 covers 14 residues. Germline V lookup: CDR1 SGHDN, CDR2 FVKESK. V was shortened by 0 bases and J by 7 bases, with 9 bases between the two germline ends. CDR3 protein: CASSQDRVVEKLFF. In DNA form, the CDR3 reads TGTGCCAGCAGCCAAGACAGGGTGGTTGAAAAACTGTTTTTT.

The chain carries TRBV19 and TRBJ1-3, with unresolved D. V lost 5 bases, J lost 0 bases, and 17 bases lay in between. Looked up from germline, CDR1 is LNHDA and CDR2 is SQIVND (reference sequence). This CDR3 is 17 amino acids long. CDR3 residues: CASSAESRADSGNTIYF. CDR3 DNA sequence: TGTGCCAGTAGTGCGGAATCGAGGGCGGACTCTGGAAACACCATATATTTT.

The rearrangement joins TRBV27 to TRBJ2-1; 9 nucleotides line up with TRBD2. Losses at the gene ends were 7 bases for V and 4 bases for J; bases not matched to a gene: 5. Germline V gene sequence: CDR1 MNHEY, CDR2 SMNVEV (reference sequence). The CDR3 runs 14 residues. The CDR3 DNA is TGTGCCAGCACCTCGCGGGGGGGGTACAATGAGCAGTTCTTC. As protein: CASTSRGGYNEQFF.

The genes are TRBV2 and TRBJ2-2; a weak D match, TRBD2 (5 bases). V dropped 6 bases and J dropped 0 bases, with 14 bases sitting between them. CDR3 length equals 16 residues. CDR1 and CDR2 (germline): SNHLY, FYNNEI. CDR3 DNA sequence: TGTGCCAGCAGGGACCCCCGGACTCCGAACACCGGGGAGCTGTTTTTT. Translation gives CASRDPRTPNTGELFF.

The chain is built from TRBV7-8 and TRBJ2-1; TRBD2 matches 14 bases. The germline V gene has CDR1 SGHVS and CDR2 FQNEAQ. The CDR3 is 14 amino acids. V lost 11 bases and J lost 0; bases outside the gene matches: 0. This CDR3 reads CAGTSGSSYNEQFF. CDR3 nucleotide sequence: TGTGCCGGGACTAGCGGGAGCTCCTACAATGAGCAGTTCTTC.

This chain connects TRBV5-4 to TRBJ2-7; D might be TRBD2 (6 bases). V was cut by 4 bases and J by 2 bases, with 13 bases left in between. CDR1 and CDR2 (germline): SGHNT, YYREEE (reference sequence). The length of the CDR3 is 14 residues. The CDR3 DNA follows: TGTGCCAGCAGCCCCGCTAGCGTTCCCTACGAGCAGTACTTC. It is translated as CASSPASVPYEQYF.

The chain employs TRBV11-2 and TRBJ2-7; 10 bases fit TRBD2. V gave up 0 bases and J gave up 0 bases; unmatched junction bases: 8. CDR1 and CDR2 from the germline V gene are SGHAT and FQNNGV. The CDR3 totals 18 residues. The chain's CDR3 is CASSLDFGSGRSSYEQYF. CDR3 coding DNA: TGTGCCAGCAGCTTAGATTTCGGTAGCGGGAGGAGCTCCTACGAGCAGTACTTC.

The chain recombines TRBV7-9 with TRBJ1-4; D is ambiguous. The CDR3 contains 16 residues. Germline CDR1 SEHNR, CDR2 FQNEAQ (reference sequence). Trimming removed 1 base from V and 0 bases from J, with 9 bases in between. The CDR3 DNA sequence: TGTGCCAGCAGCTTAGATACGGGTTCAACTAATGAAAAACTGTTTTTT. It yields the protein CASSLDTGSTNEKLFF. The entire variable domain, with the rest obtained from reference TRBV7-9 and TRBJ1-4, is as follows: DTGVSQNPRHKITKRGQNVTFRCDPISEHNRLYWYRQTLGQGPEFLTYFQNEAQLEKSRLLSDRFSAERPKGSFSTLEIQRTEQGDSAMYLCASSLDTGSTNEKLFFGSGTQLSVL.

This sequence joins TRBV27 and TRBJ2-7; 8 bases fit TRBD1. The CDR3 covers 16 residues. CDR1 and CDR2 from the germline V gene are MNHEY and SMNVEV (reference sequence). Trimming took 6 bases from V and 4 from J; bases not matched to a gene: 14. The CDR3 DNA is TGTGCCAGCAGCCCTCGGTGGCAGGGGGCGAGGTACGAGCAGTACTTC. Translated: CASSPRWQGARYEQYF.

V and J are TRBV18 and TRBJ2-1; possibly TRBD2 for D (6 bases). Per germline, CDR1 KGHSH and CDR2 LQKENI. This CDR3 comprises 12 residues. CDR3 region: CATSRGMDEQFF. The CDR3 region has the DNA TGTGCAACCTCCCGGGGGATGGATGAGCAGTTCTTC.